A single TCR beta chain is shown here with its context. The data derive from a study of T cells in Graves' hyperthyroidism and ophthalmopathy. The patients, who ranged from 18 to 65 in age, presented with newly diagnosed hyperthyroidism lasting under 2 months. Patients were excluded because of uncontrolled infection, other autoimmune disease, pregnancy or lactation. Each diagnosis was grounded in clinical symptoms, serum thyroxine and TRAb, thyroid ultrasound, and orbital computed tomography. Amplification yielded TCR beta CDR3 regions, with RNA transcripts as the source. First-round RT-PCR with HTBI primers amplified the TCR CDR3 region. TCRdb independently ran MiXCR on the multiplex PCR reads; one entry per CDR3 protein. The sample consists of about 560,000 distinct CDR3 sequences, around 14% of them appearing once. The length of the CDR3 is 16 residues. Trimming stripped 5 bases from V and 6 bases from J, with 20 bases between.

The chain combines TRBV12-3 or TRBV12-4 with TRBJ2-1, with no clear D. The sequenced material came from blood. The sequence was collected from a woman between 25 and 40 years old with Graves' hyperthyroidism. The CDR3 region has the DNA TGTGCCAGCAGTCCCACCACCACACTACCCGCCAATGAGCAGTTCTTC. This encodes CASSPTTTLPANEQFF.